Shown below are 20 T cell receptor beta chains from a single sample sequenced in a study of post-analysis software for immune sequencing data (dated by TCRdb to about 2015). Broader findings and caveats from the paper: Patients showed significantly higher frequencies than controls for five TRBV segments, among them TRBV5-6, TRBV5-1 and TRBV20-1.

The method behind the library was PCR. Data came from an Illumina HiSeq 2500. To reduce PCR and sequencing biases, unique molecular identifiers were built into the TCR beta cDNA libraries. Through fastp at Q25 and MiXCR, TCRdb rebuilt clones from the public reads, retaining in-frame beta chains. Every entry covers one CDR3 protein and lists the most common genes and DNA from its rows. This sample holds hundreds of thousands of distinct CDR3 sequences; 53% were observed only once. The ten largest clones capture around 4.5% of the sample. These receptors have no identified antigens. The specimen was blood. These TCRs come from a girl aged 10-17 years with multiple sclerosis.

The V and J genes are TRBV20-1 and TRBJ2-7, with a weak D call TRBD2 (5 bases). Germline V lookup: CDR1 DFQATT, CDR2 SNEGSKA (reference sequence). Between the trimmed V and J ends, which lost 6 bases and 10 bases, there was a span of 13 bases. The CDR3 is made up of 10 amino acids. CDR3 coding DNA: TGCAGTGCCCCCACGACTACCCAGTACTTC. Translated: CSAPTTTQYF.

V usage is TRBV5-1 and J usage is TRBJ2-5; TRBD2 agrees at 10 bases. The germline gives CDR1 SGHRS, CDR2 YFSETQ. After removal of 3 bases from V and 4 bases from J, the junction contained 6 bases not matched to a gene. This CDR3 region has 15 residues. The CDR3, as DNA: TGCGCCAGCAGCTCCCTACTAGCGGGGAGAGAGACCCAGTACTTC. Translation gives CASSSLLAGRETQYF.

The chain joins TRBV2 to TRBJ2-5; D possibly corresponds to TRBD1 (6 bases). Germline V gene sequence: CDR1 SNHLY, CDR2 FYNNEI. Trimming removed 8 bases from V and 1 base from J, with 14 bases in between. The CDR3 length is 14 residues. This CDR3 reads CASFRGQRQETQYF. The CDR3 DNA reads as TGTGCCAGCTTTCGCGGACAGCGCCAAGAGACCCAGTACTTC.

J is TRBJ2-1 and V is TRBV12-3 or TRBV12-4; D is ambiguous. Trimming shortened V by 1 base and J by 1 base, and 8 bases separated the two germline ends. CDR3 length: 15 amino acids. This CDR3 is CASSLVPPSYNEQFF. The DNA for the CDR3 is TGTGCCAGCAGTTTAGTCCCCCCATCCTACAATGAGCAGTTCTTC.

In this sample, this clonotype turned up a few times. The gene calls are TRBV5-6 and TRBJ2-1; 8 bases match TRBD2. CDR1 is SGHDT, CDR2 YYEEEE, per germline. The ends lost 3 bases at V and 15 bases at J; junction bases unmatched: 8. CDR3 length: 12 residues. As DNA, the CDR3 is TGTGCCAGCAGCTCCCTACTAGCGGCGCTGTTCTTC. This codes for CASSSLLAALFF.

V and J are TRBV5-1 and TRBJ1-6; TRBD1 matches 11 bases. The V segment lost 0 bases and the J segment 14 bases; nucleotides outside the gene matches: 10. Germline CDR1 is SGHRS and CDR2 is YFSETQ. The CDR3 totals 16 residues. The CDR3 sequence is CASSLAGTGGFVALHF. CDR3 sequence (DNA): TGCGCCAGCAGCTTGGCCGGGACAGGGGGTTTTGTAGCCCTCCACTTT. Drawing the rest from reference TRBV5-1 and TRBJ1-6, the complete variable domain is KAGVTQTPRYLIKTRGQQVTLSCSPISGHRSVSWYQQTPGQGLQFLFEYFSETQRNKGNFPGRFSGRQFSNSRSEMNVSTLELGDSALYLCASSLAGTGGFVALHFGNGTRLTVT.

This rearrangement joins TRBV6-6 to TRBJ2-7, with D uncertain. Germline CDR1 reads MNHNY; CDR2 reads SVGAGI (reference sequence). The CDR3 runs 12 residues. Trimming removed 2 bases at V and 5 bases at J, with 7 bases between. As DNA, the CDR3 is TGTGCCAGCAGTTACCTAGTCGACGAGCAGTACTTC. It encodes CASSYLVDEQYF.

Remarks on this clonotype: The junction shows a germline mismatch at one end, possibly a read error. The CDR3 protein is CGVGGSGANVLTF. DNA of the CDR3: TGCGGCGTTGGGGGATCTGGGGCCAACGTCCTGACTTTC. The genes are TRBV29-1 and TRBJ2-6; either TRBD1 or TRBD2 may supply D (5 bases each). The CDR3 length is 13 residues. Germline-derived CDR1 and CDR2 are SQVTM and ANQGSEA.

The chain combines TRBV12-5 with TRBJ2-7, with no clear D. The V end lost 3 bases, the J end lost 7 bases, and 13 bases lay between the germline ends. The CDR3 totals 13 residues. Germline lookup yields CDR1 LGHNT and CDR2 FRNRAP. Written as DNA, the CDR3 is TGTGCTAGTGGTTTCGGTCCCCAAAGGGAGCAGTACTTC. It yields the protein CASGFGPQREQYF.

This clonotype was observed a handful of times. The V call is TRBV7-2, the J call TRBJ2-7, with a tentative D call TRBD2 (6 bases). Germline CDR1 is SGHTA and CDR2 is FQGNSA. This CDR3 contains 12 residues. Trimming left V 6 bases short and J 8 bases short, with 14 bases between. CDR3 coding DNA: TGTGCCAGCAGTAGCCCGGGAGCGCAGCAGTACTTC. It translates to CASSSPGAQQYF.

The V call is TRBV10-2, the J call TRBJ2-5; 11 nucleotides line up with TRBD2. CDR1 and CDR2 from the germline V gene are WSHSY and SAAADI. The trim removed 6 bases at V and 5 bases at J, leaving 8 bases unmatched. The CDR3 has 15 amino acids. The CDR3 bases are TGCGCCAGCAGCCAATTACTAGCGGGGGACGAGACCCAGTACTTC. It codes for CASSQLLAGDETQYF.

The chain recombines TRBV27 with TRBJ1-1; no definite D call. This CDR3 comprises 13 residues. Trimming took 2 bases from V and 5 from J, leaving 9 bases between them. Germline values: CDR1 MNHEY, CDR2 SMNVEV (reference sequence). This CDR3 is CASSLVGFTEAFF. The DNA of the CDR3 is TGTGCCAGCAGTTTAGTAGGGTTTACTGAAGCTTTCTTT.

The CDR3 loop is CASSPLADHYEQYF. CDR3 coding DNA: TGTGCCAGCAGTCCACTAGCGGACCACTACGAGCAGTACTTC. The rearrangement uses TRBV12-3 or TRBV12-4 and TRBJ2-7; 8 nucleotides line up with TRBD2. V dropped 5 bases and J dropped 3; count of bases not matched to a gene: 6. CDR3 length: 14 amino acids.

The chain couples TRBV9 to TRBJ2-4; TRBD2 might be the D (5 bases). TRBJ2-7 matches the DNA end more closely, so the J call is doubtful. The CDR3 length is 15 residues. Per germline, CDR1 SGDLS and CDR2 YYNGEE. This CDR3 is CASSVASGIPYEQYF. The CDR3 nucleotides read TGTGCCAGCAGCGTAGCTTCCGGGATTCCCTACGAGCAGTACTTC.

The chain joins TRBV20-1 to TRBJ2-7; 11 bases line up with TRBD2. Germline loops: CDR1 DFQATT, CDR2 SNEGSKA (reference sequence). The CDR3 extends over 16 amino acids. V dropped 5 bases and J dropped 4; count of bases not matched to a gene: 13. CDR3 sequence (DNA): TGCAGTGCTCCTCAACCGACTAGCGGGATAGGATACGAGCAGTACTTC. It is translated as CSAPQPTSGIGYEQYF.

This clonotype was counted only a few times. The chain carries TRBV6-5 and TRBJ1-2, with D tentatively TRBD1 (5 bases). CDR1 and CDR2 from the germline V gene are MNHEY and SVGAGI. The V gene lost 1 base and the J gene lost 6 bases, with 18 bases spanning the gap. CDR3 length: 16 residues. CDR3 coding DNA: TGTGCCAGCAGTTACTTATTAGACAGACCCTGGGATGGCTACACCTTC. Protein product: CASSYLLDRPWDGYTF.

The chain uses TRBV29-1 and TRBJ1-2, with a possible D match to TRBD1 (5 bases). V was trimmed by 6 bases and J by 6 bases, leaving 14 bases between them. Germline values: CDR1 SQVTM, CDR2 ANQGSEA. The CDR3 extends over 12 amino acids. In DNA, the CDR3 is TGCAGCGTCGCCGGGACCGGGCATGGCTACACCTTC. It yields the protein CSVAGTGHGYTF.

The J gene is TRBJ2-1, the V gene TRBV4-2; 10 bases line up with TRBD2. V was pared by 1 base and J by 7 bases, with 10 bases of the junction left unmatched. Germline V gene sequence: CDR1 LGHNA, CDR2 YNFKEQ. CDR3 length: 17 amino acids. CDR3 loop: CASSQGLAGVYENEQFF. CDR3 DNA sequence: TGTGCCAGCAGCCAAGGGCTAGCGGGAGTCTATGAGAATGAGCAGTTCTTC.

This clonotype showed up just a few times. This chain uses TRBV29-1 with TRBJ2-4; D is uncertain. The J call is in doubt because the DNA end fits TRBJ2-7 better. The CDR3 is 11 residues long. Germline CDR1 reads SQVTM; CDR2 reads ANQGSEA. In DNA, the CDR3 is TGCAGCGCCGTGGACGGGTACGAGCAGTACTTC. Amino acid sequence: CSAVDGYEQYF.

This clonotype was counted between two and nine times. This CDR3 is CSARDVQGAYEQYF. CDR3 in DNA: TGCAGTGCTAGAGATGTCCAGGGGGCCTACGAGCAGTACTTC. This chain joins TRBV20-1 and TRBJ2-7; 7 bases fit TRBD1. The ends lost 0 bases at V and 2 bases at J; junction bases unmatched: 4. The CDR3 has 14 residues. CDR1 is DFQATT and CDR2 is SNEGSKA in the germline V gene (reference sequence).